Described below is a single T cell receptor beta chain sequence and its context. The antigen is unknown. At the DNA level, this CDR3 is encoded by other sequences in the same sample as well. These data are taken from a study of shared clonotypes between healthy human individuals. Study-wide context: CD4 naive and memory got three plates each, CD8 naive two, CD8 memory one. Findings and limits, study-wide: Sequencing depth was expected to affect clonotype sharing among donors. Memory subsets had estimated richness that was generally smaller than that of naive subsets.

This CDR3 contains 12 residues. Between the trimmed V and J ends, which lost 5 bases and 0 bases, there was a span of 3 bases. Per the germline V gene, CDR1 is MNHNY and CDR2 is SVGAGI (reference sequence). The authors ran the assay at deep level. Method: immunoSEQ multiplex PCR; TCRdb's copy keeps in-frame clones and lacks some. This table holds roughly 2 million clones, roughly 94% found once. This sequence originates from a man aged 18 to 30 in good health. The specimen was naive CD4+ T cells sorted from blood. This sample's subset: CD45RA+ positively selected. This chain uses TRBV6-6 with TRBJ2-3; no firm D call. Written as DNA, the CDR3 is TGTGCCAGCAGTGGTAGCACAGATACGCAGTATTTT. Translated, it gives CASSGSTDTQYF.